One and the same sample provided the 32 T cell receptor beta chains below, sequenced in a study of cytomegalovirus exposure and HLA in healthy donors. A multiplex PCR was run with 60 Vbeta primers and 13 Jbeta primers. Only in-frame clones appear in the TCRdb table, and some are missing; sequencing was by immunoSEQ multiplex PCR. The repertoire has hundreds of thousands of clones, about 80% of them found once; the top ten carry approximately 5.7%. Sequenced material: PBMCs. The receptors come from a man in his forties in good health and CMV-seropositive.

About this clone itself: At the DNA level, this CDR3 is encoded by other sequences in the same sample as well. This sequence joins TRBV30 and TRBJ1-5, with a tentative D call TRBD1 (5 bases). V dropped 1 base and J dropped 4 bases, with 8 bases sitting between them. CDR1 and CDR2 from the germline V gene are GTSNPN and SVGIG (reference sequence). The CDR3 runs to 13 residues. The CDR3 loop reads CAWSGQGNQPQHF. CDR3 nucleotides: TGTGCCTGGAGTGGTCAGGGAAATCAGCCCCAGCATTTT.

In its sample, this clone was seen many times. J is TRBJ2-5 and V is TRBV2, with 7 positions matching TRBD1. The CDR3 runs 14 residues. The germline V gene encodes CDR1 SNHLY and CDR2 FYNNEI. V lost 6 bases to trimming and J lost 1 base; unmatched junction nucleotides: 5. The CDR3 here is CASSWGQFQETQYF. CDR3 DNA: TGTGCCAGCAGCTGGGGACAGTTCCAAGAGACCCAGTACTTC. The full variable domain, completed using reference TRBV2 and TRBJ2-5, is EPEVTQTPSHQVTQMGQEVILRCVPISNHLYFYWYRQILGQKVEFLVSFYNNEISEKSEIFDDQFSVERPDGSNFTLKIRSTKLEDSAMYFCASSWGQFQETQYFGPGTRLLVL.

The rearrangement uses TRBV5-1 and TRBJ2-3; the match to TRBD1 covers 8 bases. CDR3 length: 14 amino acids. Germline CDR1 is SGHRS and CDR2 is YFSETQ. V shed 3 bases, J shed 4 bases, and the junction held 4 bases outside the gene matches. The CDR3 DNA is TGCGCCAGCAGCTCGGACAGGGTGGCAGATACGCAGTATTTT. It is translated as CASSSDRVADTQYF.

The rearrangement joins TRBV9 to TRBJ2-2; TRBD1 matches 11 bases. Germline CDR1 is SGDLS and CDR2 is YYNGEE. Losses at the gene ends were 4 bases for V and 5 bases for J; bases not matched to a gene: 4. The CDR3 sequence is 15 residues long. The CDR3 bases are TGTGCCAGCAGCCCCCGGGACAGGGGGACCGGGGAGCTGTTTTTT. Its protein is CASSPRDRGTGELFF.

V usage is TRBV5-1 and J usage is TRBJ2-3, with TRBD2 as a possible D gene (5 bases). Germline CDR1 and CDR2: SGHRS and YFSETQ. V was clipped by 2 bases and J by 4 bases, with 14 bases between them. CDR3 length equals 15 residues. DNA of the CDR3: TGCGCCAGCAGCTTTGGAGCGGCCCAACCAGATACGCAGTATTTT. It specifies CASSFGAAQPDTQYF.

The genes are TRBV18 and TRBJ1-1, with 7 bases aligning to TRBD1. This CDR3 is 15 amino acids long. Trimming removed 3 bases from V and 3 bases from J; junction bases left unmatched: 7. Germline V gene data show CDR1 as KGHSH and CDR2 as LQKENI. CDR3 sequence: CASSPLRQGDTEAFF. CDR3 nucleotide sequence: TGTGCCAGCTCACCCCTAAGACAGGGTGACACTGAAGCTTTCTTT.

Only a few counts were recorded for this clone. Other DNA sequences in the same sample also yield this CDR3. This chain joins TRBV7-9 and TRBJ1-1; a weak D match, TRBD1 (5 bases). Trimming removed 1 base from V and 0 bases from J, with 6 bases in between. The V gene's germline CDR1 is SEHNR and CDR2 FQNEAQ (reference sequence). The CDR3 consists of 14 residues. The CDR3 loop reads CASSLGQMNTEAFF. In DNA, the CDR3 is TGTGCCAGCAGCTTAGGACAGATGAACACTGAAGCTTTCTTT. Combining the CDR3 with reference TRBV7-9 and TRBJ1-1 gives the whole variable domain DTGVSQNPRHKITKRGQNVTFRCDPISEHNRLYWYRQTLGQGPEFLTYFQNEAQLEKSRLLSDRFSAERPKGSFSTLEIQRTEQGDSAMYLCASSLGQMNTEAFFGQGTRLTVV.

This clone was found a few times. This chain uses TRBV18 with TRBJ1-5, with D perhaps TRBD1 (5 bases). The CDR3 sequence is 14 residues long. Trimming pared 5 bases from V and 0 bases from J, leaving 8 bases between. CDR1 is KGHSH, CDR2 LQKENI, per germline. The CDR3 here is CASSATASNQPQHF. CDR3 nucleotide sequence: TGTGCCAGCTCAGCGACAGCTAGCAATCAGCCCCAGCATTTT. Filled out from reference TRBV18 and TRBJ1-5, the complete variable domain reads NAGVMQNPRHLVRRRGQEARLRCSPMKGHSHVYWYRQLPEEGLKFMVYLQKENIIDESGMPKERFSAEFPKEGPSILRIQQVVRGDSAAYFCASSATASNQPQHFGDGTRLSIL.

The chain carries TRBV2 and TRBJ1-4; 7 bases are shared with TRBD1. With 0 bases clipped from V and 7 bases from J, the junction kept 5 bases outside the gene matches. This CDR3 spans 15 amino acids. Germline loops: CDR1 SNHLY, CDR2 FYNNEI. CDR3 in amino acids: CASSEAGQNGEKLFF. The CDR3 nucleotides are TGTGCCAGCAGTGAAGCGGGACAGAATGGTGAAAAACTGTTTTTT.

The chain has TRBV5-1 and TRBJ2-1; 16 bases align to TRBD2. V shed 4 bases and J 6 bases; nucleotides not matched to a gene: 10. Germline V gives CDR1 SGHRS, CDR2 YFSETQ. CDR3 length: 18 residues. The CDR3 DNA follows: TGCGCCAGCAGCGTTTGGACAGGGACTAGCGGGAGGGCCAATGAGCAGTTCTTC. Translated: CASSVWTGTSGRANEQFF.

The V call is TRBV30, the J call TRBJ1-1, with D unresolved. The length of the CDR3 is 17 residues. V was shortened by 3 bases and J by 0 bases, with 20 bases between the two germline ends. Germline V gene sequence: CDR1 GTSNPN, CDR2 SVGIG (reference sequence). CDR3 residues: CAWRSLEGASLNTEAFF. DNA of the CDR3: TGTGCCTGGAGGAGTTTAGAGGGAGCCAGTTTGAACACTGAAGCTTTCTTT.

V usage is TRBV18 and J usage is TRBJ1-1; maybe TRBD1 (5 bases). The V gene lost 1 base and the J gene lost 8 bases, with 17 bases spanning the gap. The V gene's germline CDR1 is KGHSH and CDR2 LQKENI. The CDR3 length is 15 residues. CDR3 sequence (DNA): TGTGCCAGCTCACCACTCTCGGTGGGGGGGACCGAAGCTTTCTTT. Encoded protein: CASSPLSVGGTEAFF.

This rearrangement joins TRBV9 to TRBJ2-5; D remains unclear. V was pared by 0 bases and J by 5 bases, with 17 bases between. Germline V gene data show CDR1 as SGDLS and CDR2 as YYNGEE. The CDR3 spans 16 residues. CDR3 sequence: CASSVELNGSKETQYF. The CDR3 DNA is TGTGCCAGCAGCGTAGAGCTGAATGGTTCGAAGGAGACCCAGTACTTC.

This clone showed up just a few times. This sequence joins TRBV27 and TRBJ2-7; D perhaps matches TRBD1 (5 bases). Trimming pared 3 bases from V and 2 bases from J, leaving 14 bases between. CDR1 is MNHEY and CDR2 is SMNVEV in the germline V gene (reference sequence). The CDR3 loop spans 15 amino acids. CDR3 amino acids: CASSLGQGMAYEQYF. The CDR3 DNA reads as TGTGCCAGCAGTTTGGGGCAGGGCATGGCCTACGAGCAGTACTTC.

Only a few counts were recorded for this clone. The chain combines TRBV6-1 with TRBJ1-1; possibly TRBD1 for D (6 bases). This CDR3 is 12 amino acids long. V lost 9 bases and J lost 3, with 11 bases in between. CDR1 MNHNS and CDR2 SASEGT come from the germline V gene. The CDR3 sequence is CASGQTYTEAFF. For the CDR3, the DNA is TGTGCCAGTGGACAGACCTACACTGAAGCTTTCTTT.

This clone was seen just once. The CDR3 spells CASISPGEETQYF. As DNA, the CDR3 is TGTGCCAGCATCTCTCCAGGGGAAGAGACCCAGTACTTC. V is TRBV6-5 and J is TRBJ2-5; D might be TRBD1 (6 bases). Looked up from germline, CDR1 is MNHEY and CDR2 is SVGAGI. This CDR3 is built from 13 residues. V was trimmed by 7 bases and J by 3 bases, leaving 12 bases between them.

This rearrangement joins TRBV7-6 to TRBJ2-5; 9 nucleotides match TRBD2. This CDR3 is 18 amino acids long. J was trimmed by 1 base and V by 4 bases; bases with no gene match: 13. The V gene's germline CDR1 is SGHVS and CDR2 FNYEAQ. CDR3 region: CASSSQRWASGAQETQYF. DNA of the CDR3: TGTGCCAGCAGCTCCCAGCGATGGGCTAGCGGGGCCCAAGAGACCCAGTACTTC.

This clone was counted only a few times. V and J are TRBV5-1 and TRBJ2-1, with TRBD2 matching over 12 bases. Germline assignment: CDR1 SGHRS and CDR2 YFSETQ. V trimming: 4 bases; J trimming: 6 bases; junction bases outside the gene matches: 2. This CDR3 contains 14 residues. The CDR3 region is CASSGLAGSNEQFF. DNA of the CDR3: TGCGCCAGCAGCGGACTAGCGGGAAGCAATGAGCAGTTCTTC.

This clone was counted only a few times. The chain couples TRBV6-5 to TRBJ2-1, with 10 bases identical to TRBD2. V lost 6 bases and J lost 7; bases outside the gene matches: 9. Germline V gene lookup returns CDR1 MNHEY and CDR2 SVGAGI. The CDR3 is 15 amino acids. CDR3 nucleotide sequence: TGTGCCAGCAGGCCCCTACTAGCGGGGCAGAATGAGCAGTTCTTC. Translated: CASRPLLAGQNEQFF.

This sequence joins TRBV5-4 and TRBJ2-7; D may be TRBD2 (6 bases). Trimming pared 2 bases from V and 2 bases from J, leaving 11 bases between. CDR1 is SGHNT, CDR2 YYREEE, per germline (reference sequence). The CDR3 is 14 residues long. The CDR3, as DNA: TGTGCCAGCAGCTTACCGGGAGCCCCCTACGAGCAGTACTTC. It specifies CASSLPGAPYEQYF.

CDR3 sequence reads: CASSPSPTGIGDSPLHF. In nucleotides, the CDR3 is TGCGCCAGCAGCCCATCCCCGACAGGGATCGGTGATTCACCCCTCCACTTT. The rearrangement joins TRBV4-1 to TRBJ1-6; the match to TRBD1 covers 7 bases. Germline V gene data show CDR1 as MGHRA and CDR2 as YSYEKL. Unmatched junction bases numbered 14, after V lost 4 bases and J lost 8 bases. The CDR3 is 17 residues long.

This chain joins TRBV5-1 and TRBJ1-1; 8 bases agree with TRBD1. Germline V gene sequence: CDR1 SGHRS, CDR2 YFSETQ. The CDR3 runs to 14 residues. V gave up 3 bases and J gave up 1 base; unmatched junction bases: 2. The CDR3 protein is CASSSQGANTEAFF. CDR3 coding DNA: TGCGCCAGCAGCTCCCAGGGGGCGAACACTGAAGCTTTCTTT.

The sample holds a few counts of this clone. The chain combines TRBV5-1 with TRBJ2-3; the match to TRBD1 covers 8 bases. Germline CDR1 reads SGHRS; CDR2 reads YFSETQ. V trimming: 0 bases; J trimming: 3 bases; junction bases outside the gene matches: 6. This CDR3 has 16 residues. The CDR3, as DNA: TGCGCCAGCAGCTTGGTTGCCAGGGGGCGGACAGATACGCAGTATTTT. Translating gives CASSLVARGRTDTQYF.

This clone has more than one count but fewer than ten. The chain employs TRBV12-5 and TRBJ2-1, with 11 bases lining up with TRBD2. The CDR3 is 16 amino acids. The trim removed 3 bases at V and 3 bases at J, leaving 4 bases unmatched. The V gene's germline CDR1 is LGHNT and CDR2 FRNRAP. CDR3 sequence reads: CASGFSGRAFYNEQFF. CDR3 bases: TGTGCTAGTGGTTTTAGCGGGAGGGCCTTCTACAATGAGCAGTTCTTC.

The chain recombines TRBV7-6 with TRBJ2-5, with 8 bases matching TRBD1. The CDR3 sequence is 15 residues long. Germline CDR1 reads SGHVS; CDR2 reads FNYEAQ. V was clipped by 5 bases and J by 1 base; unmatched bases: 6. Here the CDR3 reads CASSRTDRAQETQYF. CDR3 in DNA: TGTGCCAGCAGCCGAACGGACAGGGCCCAAGAGACCCAGTACTTC.

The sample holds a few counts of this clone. Here the CDR3 reads CASNLAGYTF. The CDR3 DNA reads as TGTGCCAGCAATTTGGCTGGCTACACCTTC. The gene calls are TRBV2 and TRBJ1-2, with D uncertain. The V end lost 7 bases, the J end lost 7 bases, and 7 bases lay between the germline ends. This CDR3 region has 10 residues. Germline loops: CDR1 SNHLY, CDR2 FYNNEI.

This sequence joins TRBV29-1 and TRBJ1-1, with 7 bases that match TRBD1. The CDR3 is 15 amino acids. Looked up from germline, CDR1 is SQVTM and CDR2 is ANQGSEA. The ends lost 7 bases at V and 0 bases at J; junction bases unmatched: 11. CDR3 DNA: TGCAGCGCGAGGGGTAAGACAGGGATGAACACTGAAGCTTTCTTT. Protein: CSARGKTGMNTEAFF.

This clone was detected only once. This CDR3 reads CASAASGSVSRAGELFF. For the CDR3, the DNA is TGTGCCAGCGCCGCTAGCGGGAGCGTATCCAGGGCCGGGGAGCTGTTTTTT. V is TRBV11-2 and J is TRBJ2-2; 10 bases are a match to TRBD2. The CDR3 spans 17 residues. V was clipped by 8 bases and J by 6 bases; unmatched bases: 15. The germline gives CDR1 SGHAT, CDR2 FQNNGV.

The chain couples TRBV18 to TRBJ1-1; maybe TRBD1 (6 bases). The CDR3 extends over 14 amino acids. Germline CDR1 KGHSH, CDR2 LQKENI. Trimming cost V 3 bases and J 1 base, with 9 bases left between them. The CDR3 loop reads CASSPKDRNTEAFF. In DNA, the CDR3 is TGTGCCAGCTCACCTAAGGACAGGAACACTGAAGCTTTCTTT.

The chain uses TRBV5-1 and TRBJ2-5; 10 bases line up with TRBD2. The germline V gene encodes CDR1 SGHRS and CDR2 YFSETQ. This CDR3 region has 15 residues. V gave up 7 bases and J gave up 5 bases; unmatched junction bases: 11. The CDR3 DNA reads TGCGCCAGCGCTTGGGCTAGCGGGAGTGGGGAGACCCAGTACTTC. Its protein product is CASAWASGSGETQYF.

The CDR3 reads CASSPDSGAGGITEAFF. The CDR3, as DNA: TGCGCCAGCAGCCCGGACTCCGGGGCAGGGGGTATCACTGAAGCTTTCTTT. The chain uses TRBV5-1 and TRBJ1-1; 7 bases map to TRBD1. The germline CDR1 and CDR2 sequences are SGHRS and YFSETQ. The V segment lost 4 bases and the J segment 4 bases; nucleotides outside the gene matches: 16. The CDR3 loop spans 17 amino acids.

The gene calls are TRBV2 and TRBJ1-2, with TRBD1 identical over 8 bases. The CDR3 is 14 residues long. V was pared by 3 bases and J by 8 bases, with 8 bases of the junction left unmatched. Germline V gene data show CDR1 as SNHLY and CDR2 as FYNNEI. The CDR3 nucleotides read TGTGCCAGCAGTGACCGGAGACAGGGGAGCGGCTACACCTTC. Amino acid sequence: CASSDRRQGSGYTF.